These T cell receptor beta chains were read from a single sample in a study of blood T cells in healthy people across ages. TCRdb re-derived calls from the 5' RACE reads in MiXCR, one entry per CDR3 protein. Of 1.5 million to 2 million distinct CDR3 sequences listed, around half are singletons. Sample: blood. These receptors were obtained from a woman in her 40s in good health. The CDR3 runs from the conserved cysteine through the conserved F or W. A D gene is named only where the DNA matches it firmly. Clone sizes are given selectively: once, few, many, or a class where the clone is expanded.

>NA|TRBJ2-5|NA|TRBV25-1
TGTGCCAGCAGTGAAGGCCTTTTACACCAAGAGACCCAGTACTTC
CASSEGLLHQETQYF
>NA|TRBJ2-1|NA|TRBV27
TGTGCCAGCAGTCCGACGGGGACCCCGAATGAGCAGTTCTTC
CASSPTGTPNEQFF
>NA|TRBJ2-5|few|TRBV9
TGTGCCAGCAGCGTAGATTCCAGGTTGGAGACCCAGTACTTC
CASSVDSRLETQYF
>NA|TRBJ2-5|NA|TRBV4-2
TGTGCCAGCAGCCAAGATTCCCCACCTGAGGAGACCCAGTACTTC
CASSQDSPPEETQYF
>NA|TRBJ1-2|few|TRBV15
TGTGCCACCAGCAGAGTAGCGGGGTTCGCTGGCTACACCTTC
CATSRVAGFAGYTF
>NA|TRBJ1-4|few|TRBV4-1
TGCGCCAGCAGCCAATTTGATGGGAAACTGTTTTTT
CASSQFDGKLFF
>NA|TRBJ2-1|few|TRBV29-1
TGCAGCGACTCCCTACTAGGCAATGAGCAGTTCTTC
CSDSLLGNEQFF
>NA|TRBJ2-1|NA|TRBV7-2
TGTGCCTGCAGCCGCTCTGGGGGAGATGAGCAGTTCTTC
CACSRSGGDEQFF
>TRBD2|TRBJ2-7|NA|TRBV6-2/TRBV6-3
TGTGCCAGCAGTTATAGAACTAGCGGGGGGACCCCTACCTACAATGAGCAGTACTTC
CASSYRTSGGTPTYNEQYF
>TRBD2|TRBJ2-1|NA|TRBV20-1
TGCAGTGCCCAGGGGACTAGCGGGGACAATGAGCAGTTCTTC
CSAQGTSGDNEQFF
>NA|TRBJ2-3|many|TRBV29-1
TGCAGCGTTGAGAGAGGGGCAGGAGATACGCAGTATTTT
CSVERGAGDTQYF
>NA|TRBJ2-3|NA|TRBV7-8
TGTGCCAGCAGCCAGGGTGTGACGTCGGATACGCAGTATTTT
CASSQGVTSDTQYF
>NA|TRBJ2-1|few|TRBV12-3/TRBV12-4
TGTGCCAGCGACTCCTCATCGCTAGGTGAGCAGTTCTTC
CASDSSSLGEQFF
>NA|TRBJ2-5|NA|TRBV6-2/TRBV6-3
TGTGCCAGCAGGGAACAGGGGGGGAGAGAGACCCAGTACTTC
CASREQGGRETQYF
>TRBD1|TRBJ1-2|NA|TRBV29-1
TGCAGCGTTCCAGGGGGCGAAAGCTACACCTTC
CSVPGGESYTF
>NA|TRBJ1-6|NA|TRBV7-2
TGTGCCAGCAGCTTACCCCAGCAGAATTCACCCCTCCACTTT
CASSLPQQNSPLHF
>TRBD1|TRBJ2-6|NA|TRBV5-1
TGCGCCAGCAGCCCCGGACAGGTTCCCTCTGGGGCCAACGTCCTGACTTTC
CASSPGQVPSGANVLTF
>TRBD1|TRBJ2-4|many|TRBV4-2
TGTGCCAGCAGTCCAGGGGGTTTGGCCAAAAACATTCAGTACTTC
CASSPGGLAKNIQYF
>TRBD1|TRBJ2-5|NA|TRBV24-1
TGTGCCACCAGTGGGTTCAGACAGGGGGAAGAGACCCAGTACTTC
CATSGFRQGEETQYF
>NA|TRBJ2-4|NA|TRBV10-3
TGTGCCATCAGTGAATACAGGGAAACAGATGGTGCCAAAAACATTCAGTACTTC
CAISEYRETDGAKNIQYF
>TRBD2|TRBJ2-5|NA|TRBV28
TGTGCCAGCAGTTTAGGGCAGGGAGGGTGGAAAGAGACCCAGTACTTC
CASSLGQGGWKETQYF
>TRBD2|TRBJ2-7|NA|TRBV7-2
TGTGCCAGCAGCGAGACTAGCGGGGGTTACGAGCAGTACTTC
CASSETSGGYEQYF
>NA|TRBJ1-1|NA|TRBV9
TGTGCCAGCAGCGTAGACCCCTCGAACACTGAAGCTTTCTTT
CASSVDPSNTEAFF
>TRBD1|TRBJ2-1|NA|TRBV7-3
TGTGCCAGCAGCTTACAGGGGGCAGGAGCCCCGTTCTTC
CASSLQGAGAPFF
>NA|TRBJ2-1|NA|TRBV7-3
TGTGCCAGCAGCTCCGACAGGGAGCAGTTCTTC
CASSSDREQFF
>NA|TRBJ1-2|NA|TRBV5-1
TGCACCAGCAGCACCCCAGATGGCTACACCTTC
CTSSTPDGYTF
>NA|TRBJ1-6|NA|TRBV4-3
TGCGCCAGCAGCCAAGACTGGACGGTAAATTCACCCCTCCACTTT
CASSQDWTVNSPLHF
>NA|TRBJ2-3|NA|TRBV6-2/TRBV6-3
TGTGCCAGCACGTCGGCGGGGACAACCCGGCGGACGCAGTATTTT
CASTSAGTTRRTQYF
>NA|TRBJ2-1|few|TRBV5-1
TGCGCCAGCAGTGTTCGGGGGTACTCCTACAATGAGCAGTTCTTC
CASSVRGYSYNEQFF
>NA|TRBJ1-5|NA|TRBV28
TGTGCCATCACCCGTGGGGGGCCCAATCAGCCCCAGCATTTT
CAITRGGPNQPQHF
>NA|TRBJ2-5|NA|TRBV10-3
TGTGCCATCGGAGGGGACGCTTCCCTCCAAGAGACCCAGTACTTC
CAIGGDASLQETQYF
>TRBD2|TRBJ2-1|NA|TRBV7-3
TGTGCCAGCAGCTTCGGGACTAGCGGGGTTGGTGAGCGGTTCTTC
CASSFGTSGVGERFF
>NA|TRBJ1-1|NA|TRBV5-1
TGCGCCAGCAGCTTGGCCCTTGGGGGGACCACTGAAGCTTTCTTT
CASSLALGGTTEAFF
>NA|TRBJ1-1|NA|TRBV28
TGTGCCAGCAGTGCCGCAATGAACACTGAAGCTTTCTTT
CASSAAMNTEAFF
>NA|TRBJ2-1|few|TRBV3-1
TGTGCCAGCAGCCACGACGCGATAGCTTCCTACAATGAGCAGTTCTTC
CASSHDAIASYNEQFF
>TRBD1|TRBJ1-2|few|TRBV4-3
TGCGCCAGCAGCCACGGACAGGGGGGATCTAACTATGGCTACACCTTC
CASSHGQGGSNYGYTF
>NA|TRBJ2-5|NA|TRBV28
TGTGCCAGCAGGGGGGCCACAGAGACCCAGTACTTC
CASRGATETQYF
>NA|TRBJ2-1|few|TRBV7-2
TGTGCCAGCAGCTTAGTCTGGAGGGGCTCCTACAATGAGCAGTTCTTC
CASSLVWRGSYNEQFF
>NA|TRBJ1-2|NA|TRBV2
TGTGCCAGCACCGAGCTGGAGGGTCCCCGATCTAACTATGGCTACACCTTC
CASTELEGPRSNYGYTF
>TRBD1|TRBJ1-6|NA|TRBV18
TGTGCCAGCTCACCACCGTGGGGGACAGTAAATTCACCCCTCCACTTT
CASSPPWGTVNSPLHF
>NA|TRBJ2-5|NA|TRBV6-2/TRBV6-3
TGTGCCAGCAGGGGGGACTCGGACAATGAGCAGTACTTC
CASRGDSDNEQYF
>NA|TRBJ1-2|few|TRBV6-5
TGTGCCAGCAGTGACTCGTCCGGGTATGGCTACACCTTC
CASSDSSGYGYTF
>NA|TRBJ1-2|NA|TRBV12-5
TGTGCTAGTGGTTTCTTCGTCGGACAGCTTAACTATGGCTACACCTTC
CASGFFVGQLNYGYTF
>TRBD1|TRBJ1-2|few|TRBV7-2
TGTGCCAGCCAGGACAGGGGGATATCATCCTATGGCTACACCTTC
CASQDRGISSYGYTF
>NA|TRBJ2-5|once|TRBV2
TGTGCCAGCAGTGAAGATACGGTACAAGAGACCCAGTACTTC
CASSEDTVQETQYF
>TRBD2|TRBJ2-1|NA|TRBV20-1
TGCAGTGCTAGTTCAGCGGGGAGCTCCTACAATGAGCAGTTCTTC
CSASSAGSSYNEQFF